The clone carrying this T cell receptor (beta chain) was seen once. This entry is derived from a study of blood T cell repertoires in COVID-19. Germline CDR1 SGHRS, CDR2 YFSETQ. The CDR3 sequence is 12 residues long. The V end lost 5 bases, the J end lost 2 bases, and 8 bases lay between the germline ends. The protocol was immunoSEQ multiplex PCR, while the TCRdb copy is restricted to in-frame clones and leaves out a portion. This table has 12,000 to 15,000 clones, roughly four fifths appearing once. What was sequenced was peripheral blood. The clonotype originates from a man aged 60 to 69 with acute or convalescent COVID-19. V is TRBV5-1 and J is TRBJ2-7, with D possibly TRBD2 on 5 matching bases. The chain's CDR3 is CASRRDAYEQYF. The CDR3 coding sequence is TGCGCCAGCAGACGGGATGCCTACGAGCAGTACTTC.